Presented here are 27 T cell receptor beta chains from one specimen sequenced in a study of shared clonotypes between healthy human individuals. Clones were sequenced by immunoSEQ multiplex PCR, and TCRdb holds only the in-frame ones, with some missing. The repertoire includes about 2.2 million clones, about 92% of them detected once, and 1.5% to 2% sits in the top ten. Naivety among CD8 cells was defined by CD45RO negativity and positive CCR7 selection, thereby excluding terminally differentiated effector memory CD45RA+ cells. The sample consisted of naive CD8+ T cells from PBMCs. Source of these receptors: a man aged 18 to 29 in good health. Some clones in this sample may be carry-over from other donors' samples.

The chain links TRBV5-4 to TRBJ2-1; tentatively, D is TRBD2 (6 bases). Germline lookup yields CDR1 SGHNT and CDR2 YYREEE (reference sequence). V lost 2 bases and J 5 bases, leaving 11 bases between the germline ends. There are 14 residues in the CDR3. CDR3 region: CASSFFGGNNEQFF. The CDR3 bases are TGTGCCAGCAGCTTTTTTGGCGGGAACAATGAGCAGTTCTTC.

As DNA, the CDR3 is TGTGCCAGCAGCCCCTATTTGCGGGAGTGGGATACGCAGTATTTT. Residues: CASSPYLREWDTQYF. This chain connects TRBV7-2 to TRBJ2-3, with 7 bases fitting TRBD2. The CDR3 spans 15 residues. Germline V gene sequence: CDR1 SGHTA, CDR2 FQGNSA. J gave up 6 bases and V 5 bases, and 11 bases lay outside the gene matches.

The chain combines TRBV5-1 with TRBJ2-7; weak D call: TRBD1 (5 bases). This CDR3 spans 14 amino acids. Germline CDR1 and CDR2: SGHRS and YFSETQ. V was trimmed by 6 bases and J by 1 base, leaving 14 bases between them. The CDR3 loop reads CASTPWGGSYEQYF. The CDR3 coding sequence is TGCGCCAGCACCCCTTGGGGCGGTTCCTACGAGCAGTACTTC.

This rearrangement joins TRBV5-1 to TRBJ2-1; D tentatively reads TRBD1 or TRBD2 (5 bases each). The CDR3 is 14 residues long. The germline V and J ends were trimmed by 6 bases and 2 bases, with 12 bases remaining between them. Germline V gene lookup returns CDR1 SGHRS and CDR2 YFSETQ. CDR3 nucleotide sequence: TGCGCCAGCACCGAGCGAGGGGCCTACAATGAGCAGTTCTTC. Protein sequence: CASTERGAYNEQFF.

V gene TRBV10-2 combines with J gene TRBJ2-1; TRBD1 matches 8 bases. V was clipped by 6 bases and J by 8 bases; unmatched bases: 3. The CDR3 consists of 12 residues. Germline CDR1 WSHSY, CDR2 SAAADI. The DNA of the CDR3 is TGCGCCAGCAGGGACAGGGTAGATGAGCAGTTCTTC. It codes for CASRDRVDEQFF.

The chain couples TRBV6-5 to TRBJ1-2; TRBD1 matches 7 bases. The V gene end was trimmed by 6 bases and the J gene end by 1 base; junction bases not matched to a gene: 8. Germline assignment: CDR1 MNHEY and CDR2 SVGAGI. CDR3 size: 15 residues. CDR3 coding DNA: TGTGCCAGCAGCGAAAGACAGGGAGATAACTATGGCTACACCTTC. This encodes CASSERQGDNYGYTF.

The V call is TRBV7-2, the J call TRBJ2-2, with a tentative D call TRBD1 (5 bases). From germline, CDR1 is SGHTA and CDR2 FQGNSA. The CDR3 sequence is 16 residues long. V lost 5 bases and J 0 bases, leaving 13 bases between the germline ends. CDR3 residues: CASSPRAGSNTGELFF. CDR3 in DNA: TGTGCCAGCAGCCCAAGAGCAGGGTCGAACACCGGGGAGCTGTTTTTT.

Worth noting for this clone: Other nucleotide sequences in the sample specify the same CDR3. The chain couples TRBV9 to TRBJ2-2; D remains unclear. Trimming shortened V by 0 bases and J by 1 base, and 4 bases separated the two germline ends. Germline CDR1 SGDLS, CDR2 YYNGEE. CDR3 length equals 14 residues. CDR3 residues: CASSVGGNTGELFF. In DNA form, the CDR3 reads TGTGCCAGCAGCGTAGGTGGGAACACCGGGGAGCTGTTTTTT.

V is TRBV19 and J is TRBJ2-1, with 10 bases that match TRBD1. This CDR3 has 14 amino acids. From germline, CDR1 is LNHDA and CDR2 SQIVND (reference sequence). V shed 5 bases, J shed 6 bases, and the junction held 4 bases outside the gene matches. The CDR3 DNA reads TGTGCCAGTAGTCTAAGGACAGGGGGCAATGAGCAGTTCTTC. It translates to CASSLRTGGNEQFF.

DNA for the CDR3: TGTGCCAGCAGTTTAGCGCTGAGCTCCTACGAGCAGTACTTC. This gives the protein CASSLALSSYEQYF. The chain employs TRBV27 and TRBJ2-7; D remains ambiguous. The V gene's germline CDR1 is MNHEY and CDR2 SMNVEV (reference sequence). The ends were cut back, 2 bases at V and 0 bases at J, with 8 bases in the middle. There are 14 residues in the CDR3.

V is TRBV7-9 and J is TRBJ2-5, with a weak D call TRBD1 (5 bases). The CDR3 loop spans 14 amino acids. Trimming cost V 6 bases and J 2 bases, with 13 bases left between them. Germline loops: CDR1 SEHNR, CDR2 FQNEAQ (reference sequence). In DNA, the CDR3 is TGTGCCAGCAGTTTACAGGCGTTACAAGAGACCCAGTACTTC. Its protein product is CASSLQALQETQYF.

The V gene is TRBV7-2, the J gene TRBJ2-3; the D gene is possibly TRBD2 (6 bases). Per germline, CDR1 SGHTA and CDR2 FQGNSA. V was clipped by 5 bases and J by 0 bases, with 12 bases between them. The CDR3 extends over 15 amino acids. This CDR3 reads CASSHRRGSTDTQYF. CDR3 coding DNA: TGTGCCAGCAGCCACCGGCGGGGCAGCACAGATACGCAGTATTTT. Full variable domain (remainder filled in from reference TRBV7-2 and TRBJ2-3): GAGVSQSPSNKVTEKGKDVELRCDPISGHTALYWYRQSLGQGLEFLIYFQGNSAPDKSGLPSDRFSAERTGGSVSTLTIQRTQQEDSAVYLCASSHRRGSTDTQYFGPGTRLTVL.

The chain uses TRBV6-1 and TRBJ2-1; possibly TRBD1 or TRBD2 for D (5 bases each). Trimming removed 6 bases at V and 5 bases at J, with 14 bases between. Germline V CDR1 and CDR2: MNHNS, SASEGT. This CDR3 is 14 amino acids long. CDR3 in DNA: TGTGCCAGCAGAATACTAGGGGTCCACAATGAGCAGTTCTTC. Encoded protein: CASRILGVHNEQFF.

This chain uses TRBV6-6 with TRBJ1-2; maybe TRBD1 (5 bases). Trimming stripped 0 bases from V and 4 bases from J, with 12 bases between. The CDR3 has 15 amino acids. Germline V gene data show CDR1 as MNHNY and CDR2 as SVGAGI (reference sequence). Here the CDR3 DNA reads TGTGCCAGCAGTTACTCAGAGCAGGGTGGCTATGGCTACACCTTC. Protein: CASSYSEQGGYGYTF.

The DNA for the CDR3 is TGCAGCGTTGAATTGGCGGCTAACTATGGCTACACCTTC. It specifies CSVELAANYGYTF. The chain carries TRBV29-1 and TRBJ1-2; unclear D gene. Germline V gene data show CDR1 as SQVTM and CDR2 as ANQGSEA. The CDR3 runs to 13 residues. The V and J ends lost 2 bases and 0 bases respectively, with 7 bases between them.

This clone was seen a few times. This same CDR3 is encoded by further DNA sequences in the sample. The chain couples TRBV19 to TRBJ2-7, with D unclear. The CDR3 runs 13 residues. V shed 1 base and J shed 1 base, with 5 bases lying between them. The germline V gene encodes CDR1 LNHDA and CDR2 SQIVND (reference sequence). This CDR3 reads CASSIGGSYEQYF. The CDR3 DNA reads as TGTGCCAGTAGTATAGGGGGATCCTACGAGCAGTACTTC. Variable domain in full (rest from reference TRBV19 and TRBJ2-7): DGGITQSPKYLFRKEGQNVTLSCEQNLNHDAMYWYRQDPGQGLRLIYYSQIVNDFQKGDIAEGYSVSREKKESFPLTVTSAQKNPTAFYLCASSIGGSYEQYFGPGTRLTVT.

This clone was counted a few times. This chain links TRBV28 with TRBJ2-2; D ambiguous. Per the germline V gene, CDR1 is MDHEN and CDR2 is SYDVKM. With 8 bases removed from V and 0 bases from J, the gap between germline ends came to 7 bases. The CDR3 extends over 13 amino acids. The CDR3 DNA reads TGTGCCAGCGAGGCGGCGAACACCGGGGAGCTGTTTTTT. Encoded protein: CASEAANTGELFF.

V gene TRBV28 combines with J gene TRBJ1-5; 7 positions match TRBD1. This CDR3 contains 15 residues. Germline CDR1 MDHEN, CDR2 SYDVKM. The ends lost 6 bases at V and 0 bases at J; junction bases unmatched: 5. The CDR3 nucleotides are TGTGCCAGCAGGACAGGGACTTATAGCAATCAGCCCCAGCATTTT. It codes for CASRTGTYSNQPQHF. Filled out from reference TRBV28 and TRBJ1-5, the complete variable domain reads DVKVTQSSRYLVKRTGEKVFLECVQDMDHENMFWYRQDPGLGLRLIYFSYDVKMKEKGDIPEGYSVSREKKERFSLILESASTNQTSMYLCASRTGTYSNQPQHFGDGTRLSIL.

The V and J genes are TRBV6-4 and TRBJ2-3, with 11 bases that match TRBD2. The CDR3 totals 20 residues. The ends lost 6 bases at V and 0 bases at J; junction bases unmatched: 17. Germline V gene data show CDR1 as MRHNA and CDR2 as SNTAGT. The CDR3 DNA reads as TGTGCCAGCAGAGGGGGAACTTCTAGCGGGAGGCGAACTAGCACAGATACGCAGTATTTT. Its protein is CASRGGTSSGRRTSTDTQYF.

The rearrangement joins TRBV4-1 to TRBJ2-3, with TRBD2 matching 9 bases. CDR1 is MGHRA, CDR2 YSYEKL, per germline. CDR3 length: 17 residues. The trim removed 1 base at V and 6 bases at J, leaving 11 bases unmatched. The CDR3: CASSQASLAGFQDTQYF. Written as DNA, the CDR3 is TGCGCCAGCAGCCAAGCATCTCTAGCGGGATTTCAGGATACGCAGTATTTT.

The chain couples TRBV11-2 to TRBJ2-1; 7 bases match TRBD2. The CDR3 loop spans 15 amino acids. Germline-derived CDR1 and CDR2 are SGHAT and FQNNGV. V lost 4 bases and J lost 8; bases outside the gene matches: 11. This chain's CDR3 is CASSSGLVVVHEQFF. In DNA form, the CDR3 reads TGTGCCAGCAGCTCCGGACTAGTGGTGGTCCATGAGCAGTTCTTC.

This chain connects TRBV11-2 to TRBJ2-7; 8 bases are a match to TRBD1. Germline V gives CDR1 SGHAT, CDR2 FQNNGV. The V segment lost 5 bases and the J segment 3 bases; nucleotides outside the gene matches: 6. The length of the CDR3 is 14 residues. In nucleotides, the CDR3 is TGTGCCAGCAGCGAGCCCGGGACAGGCTACGAGCAGTACTTC. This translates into CASSEPGTGYEQYF.

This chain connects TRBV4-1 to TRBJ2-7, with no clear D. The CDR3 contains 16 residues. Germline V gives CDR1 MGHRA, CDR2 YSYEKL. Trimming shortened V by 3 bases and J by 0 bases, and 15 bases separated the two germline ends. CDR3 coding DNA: TGCGCCAGCAGCCAGGAGAATGAGGCGATCTCCTACGAGCAGTACTTC. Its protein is CASSQENEAISYEQYF.

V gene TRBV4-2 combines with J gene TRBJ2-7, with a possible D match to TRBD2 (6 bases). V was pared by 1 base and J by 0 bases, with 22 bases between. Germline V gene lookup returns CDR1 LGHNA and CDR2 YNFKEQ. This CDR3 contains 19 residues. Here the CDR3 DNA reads TGTGCCAGCAGCCAAGTGGGACTCGACCCAGGGATTAGCTCCTACGAGCAGTACTTC. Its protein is CASSQVGLDPGISSYEQYF.

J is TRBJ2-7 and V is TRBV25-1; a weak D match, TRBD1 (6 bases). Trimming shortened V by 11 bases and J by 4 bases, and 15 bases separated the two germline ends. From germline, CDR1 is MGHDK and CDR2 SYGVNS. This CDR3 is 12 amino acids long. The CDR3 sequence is CASGDTPYEQYF. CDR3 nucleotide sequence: TGTGCCTCAGGGGACACCCCATACGAGCAGTACTTC.

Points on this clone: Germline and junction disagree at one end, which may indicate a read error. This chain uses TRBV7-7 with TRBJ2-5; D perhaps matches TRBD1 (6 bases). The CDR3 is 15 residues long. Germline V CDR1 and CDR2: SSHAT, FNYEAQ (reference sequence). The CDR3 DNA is TGTGCCAGCAGCTCCCACAGGACAGAACAAGAGAGCCAGTACTTC. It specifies CASSSHRTEQESQYF.

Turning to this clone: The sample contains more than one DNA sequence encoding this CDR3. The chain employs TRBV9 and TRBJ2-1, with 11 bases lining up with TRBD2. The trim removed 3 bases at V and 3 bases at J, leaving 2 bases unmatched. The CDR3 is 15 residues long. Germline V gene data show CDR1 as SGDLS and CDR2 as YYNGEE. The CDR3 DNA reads TGTGCCAGCAGCGCGGGACTAGCGGACTACAATGAGCAGTTCTTC. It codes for CASSAGLADYNEQFF.